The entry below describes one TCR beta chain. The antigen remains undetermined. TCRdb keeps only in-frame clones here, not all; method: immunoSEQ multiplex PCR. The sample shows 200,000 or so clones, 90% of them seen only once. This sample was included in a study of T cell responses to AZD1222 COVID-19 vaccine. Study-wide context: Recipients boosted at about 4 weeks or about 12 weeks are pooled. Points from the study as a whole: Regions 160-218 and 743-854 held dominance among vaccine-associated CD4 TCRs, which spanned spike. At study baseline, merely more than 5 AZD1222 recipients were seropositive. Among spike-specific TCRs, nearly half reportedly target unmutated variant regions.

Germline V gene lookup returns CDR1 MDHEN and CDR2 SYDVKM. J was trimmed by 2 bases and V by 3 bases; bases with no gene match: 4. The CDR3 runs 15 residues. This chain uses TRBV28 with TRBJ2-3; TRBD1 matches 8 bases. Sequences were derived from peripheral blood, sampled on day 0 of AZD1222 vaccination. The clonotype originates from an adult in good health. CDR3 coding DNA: TGTGCCAGCAGTTTGGGGACAGGCCACACAGATACGCAGTATTTT. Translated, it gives CASSLGTGHTDTQYF.